The T cell receptor beta chain described here comes from a study of OX40 agonist ivuxolimab in advanced cancers. V lost 3 bases and J 1 base, leaving 12 bases between the germline ends. The CDR3 contains 15 residues. CDR1 and CDR2 from the germline V gene are ENHRY and SYGVKD. Assay used: immunoSEQ multiplex PCR; TCRdb lists only in-frame clones, some missing. The sample has 30,000 to 35,000 clones, 74% seen once. This clonotype was sampled from an adult with an advanced solid tumor such as melanoma, head and neck, liver or kidney cancer. The chain recombines TRBV10-3 with TRBJ1-1; perhaps TRBD1 as D (5 bases). Sequenced here: CD4+ or CD8+ T cells sorted from blood, sampled in a trial of the OX40 agonist ivuxolimab. Here the CDR3 reads CAISDRGLPNTEAFF. The CDR3 DNA follows: TGTGCCATCAGTGACCGGGGCCTACCGAACACTGAAGCTTTCTTT.